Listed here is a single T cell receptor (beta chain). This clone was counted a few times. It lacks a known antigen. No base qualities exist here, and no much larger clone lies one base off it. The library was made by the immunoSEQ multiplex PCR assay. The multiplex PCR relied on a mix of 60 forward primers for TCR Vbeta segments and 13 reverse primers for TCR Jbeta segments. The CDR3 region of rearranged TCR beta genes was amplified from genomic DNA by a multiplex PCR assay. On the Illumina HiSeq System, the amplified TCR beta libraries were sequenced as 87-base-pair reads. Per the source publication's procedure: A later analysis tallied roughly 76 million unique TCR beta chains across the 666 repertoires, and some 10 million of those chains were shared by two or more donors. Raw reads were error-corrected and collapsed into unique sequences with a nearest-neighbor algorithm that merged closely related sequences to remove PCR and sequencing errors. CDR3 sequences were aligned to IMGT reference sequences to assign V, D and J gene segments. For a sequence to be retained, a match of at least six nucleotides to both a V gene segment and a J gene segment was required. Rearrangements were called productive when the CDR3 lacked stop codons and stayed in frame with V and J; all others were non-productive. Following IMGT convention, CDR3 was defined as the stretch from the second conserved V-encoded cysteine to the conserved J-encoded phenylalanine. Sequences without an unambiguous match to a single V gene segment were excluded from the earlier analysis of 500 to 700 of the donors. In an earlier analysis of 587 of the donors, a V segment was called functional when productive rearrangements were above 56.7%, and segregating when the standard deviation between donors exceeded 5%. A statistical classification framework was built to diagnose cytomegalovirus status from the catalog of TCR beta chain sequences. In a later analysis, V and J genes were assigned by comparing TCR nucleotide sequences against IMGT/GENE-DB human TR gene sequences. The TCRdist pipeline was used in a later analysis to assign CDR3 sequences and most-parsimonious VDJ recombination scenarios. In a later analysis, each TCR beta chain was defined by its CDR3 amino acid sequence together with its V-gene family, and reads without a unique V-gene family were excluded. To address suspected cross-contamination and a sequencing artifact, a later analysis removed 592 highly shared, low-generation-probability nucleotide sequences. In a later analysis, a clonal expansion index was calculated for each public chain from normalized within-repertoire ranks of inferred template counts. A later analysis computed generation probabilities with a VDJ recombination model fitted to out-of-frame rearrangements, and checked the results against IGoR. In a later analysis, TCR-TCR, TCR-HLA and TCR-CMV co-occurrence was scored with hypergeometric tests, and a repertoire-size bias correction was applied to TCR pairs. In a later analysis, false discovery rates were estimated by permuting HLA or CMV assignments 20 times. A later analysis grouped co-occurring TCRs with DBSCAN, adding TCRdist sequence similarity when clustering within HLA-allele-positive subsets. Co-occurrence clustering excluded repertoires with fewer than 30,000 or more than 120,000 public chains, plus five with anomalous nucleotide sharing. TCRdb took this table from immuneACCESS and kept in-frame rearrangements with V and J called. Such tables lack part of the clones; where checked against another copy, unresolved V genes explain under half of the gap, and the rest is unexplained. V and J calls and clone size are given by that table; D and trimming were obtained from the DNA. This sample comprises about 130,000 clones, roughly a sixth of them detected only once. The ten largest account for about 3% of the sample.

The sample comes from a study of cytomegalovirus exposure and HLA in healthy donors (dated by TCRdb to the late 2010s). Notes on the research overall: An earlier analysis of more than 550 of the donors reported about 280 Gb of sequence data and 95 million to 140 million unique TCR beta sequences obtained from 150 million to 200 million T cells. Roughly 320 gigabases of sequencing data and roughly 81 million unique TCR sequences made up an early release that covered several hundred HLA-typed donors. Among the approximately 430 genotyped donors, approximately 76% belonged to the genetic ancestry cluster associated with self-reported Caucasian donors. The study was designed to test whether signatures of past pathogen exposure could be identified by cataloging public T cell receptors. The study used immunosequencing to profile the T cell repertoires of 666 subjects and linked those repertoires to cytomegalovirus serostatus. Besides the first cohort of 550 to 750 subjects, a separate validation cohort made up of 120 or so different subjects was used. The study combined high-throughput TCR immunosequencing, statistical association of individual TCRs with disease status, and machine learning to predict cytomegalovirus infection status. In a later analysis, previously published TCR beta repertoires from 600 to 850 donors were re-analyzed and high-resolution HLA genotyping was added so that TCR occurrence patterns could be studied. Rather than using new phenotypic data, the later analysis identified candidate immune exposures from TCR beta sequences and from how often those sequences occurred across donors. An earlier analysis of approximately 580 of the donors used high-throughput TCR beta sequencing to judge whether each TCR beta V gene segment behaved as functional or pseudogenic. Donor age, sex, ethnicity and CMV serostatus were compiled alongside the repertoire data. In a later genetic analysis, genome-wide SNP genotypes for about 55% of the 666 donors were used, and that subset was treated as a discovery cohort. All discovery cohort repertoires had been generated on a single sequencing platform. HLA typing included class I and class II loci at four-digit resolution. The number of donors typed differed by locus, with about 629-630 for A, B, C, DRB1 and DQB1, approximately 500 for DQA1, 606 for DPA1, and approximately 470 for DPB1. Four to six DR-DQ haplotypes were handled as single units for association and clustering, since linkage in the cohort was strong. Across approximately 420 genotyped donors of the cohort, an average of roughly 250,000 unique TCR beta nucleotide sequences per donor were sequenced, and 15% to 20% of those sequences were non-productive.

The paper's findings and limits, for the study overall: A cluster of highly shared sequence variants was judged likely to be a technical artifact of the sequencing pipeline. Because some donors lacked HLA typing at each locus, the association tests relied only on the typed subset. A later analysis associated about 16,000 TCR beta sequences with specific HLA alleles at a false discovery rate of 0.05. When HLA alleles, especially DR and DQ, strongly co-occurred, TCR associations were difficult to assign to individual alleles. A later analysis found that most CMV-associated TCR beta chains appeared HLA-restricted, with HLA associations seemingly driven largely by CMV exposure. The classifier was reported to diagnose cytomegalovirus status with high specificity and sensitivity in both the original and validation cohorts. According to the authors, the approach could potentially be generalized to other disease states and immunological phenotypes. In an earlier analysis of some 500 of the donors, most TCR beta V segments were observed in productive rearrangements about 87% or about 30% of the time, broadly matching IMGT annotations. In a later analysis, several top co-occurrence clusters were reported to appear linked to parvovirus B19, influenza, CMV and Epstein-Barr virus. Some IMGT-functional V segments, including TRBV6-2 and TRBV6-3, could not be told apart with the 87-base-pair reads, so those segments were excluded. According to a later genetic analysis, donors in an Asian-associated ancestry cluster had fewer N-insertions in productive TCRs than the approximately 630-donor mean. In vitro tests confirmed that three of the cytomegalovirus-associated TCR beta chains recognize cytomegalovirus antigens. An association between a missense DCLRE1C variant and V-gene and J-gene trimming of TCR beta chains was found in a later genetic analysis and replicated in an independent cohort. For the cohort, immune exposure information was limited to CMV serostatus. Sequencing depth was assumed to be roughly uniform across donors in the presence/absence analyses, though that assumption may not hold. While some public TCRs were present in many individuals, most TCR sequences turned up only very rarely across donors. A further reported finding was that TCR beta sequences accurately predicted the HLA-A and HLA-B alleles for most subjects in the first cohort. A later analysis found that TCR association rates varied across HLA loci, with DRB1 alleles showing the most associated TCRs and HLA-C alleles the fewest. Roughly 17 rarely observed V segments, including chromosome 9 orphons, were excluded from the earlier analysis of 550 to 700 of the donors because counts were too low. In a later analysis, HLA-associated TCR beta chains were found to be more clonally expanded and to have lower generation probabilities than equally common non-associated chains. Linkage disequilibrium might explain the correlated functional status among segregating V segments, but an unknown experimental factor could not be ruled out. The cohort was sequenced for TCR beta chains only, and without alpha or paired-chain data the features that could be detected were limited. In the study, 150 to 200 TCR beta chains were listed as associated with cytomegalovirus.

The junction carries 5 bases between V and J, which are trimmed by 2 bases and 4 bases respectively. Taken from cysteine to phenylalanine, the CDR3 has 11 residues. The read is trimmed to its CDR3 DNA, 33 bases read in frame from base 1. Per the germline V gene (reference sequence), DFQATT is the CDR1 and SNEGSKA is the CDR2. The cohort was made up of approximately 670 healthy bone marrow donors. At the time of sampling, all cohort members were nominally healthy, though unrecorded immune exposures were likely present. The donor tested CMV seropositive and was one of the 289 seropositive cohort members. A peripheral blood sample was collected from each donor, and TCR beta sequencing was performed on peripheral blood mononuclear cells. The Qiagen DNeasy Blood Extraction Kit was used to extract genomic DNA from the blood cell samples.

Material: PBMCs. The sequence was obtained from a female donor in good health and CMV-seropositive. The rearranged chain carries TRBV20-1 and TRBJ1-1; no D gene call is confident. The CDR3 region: CSARSVTEAFF. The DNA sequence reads TGCAGTGCTAGATCGGTCACTGAAGCTTTCTTT.